The clone carrying this TCR beta chain was picked up a small number of times. The target antigen is unknown. CDR1 and CDR2 (germline): SGHTA, FQGNSA. The V and J ends lost 2 bases and 2 bases respectively, with 12 bases between them. The CDR3 totals 15 residues. The source of the sample is a study of blood T cells in healthy people across ages. For the second PCR, which ran for roughly 6 to 12 cycles, a sample-barcoded 5' primer and a J-beta primer mix were used. Each CDR3 protein gets one entry after TCRdb re-called the 5' RACE reads with MiXCR. Of some 1.4 million distinct CDR3 sequences listed, about 40% were seen once; the top ten hold roughly 8.2%. Russia was home to the donors, healthy Caucasian individuals aged roughly 6 to 90. Study-level points and caveats: It was not known whether donors were CMV positive (a possible confounder of expanded clonotype changes). Observed TCR beta diversity per million T cells went down as age went up. This fall followed a roughly linear course with age. Fewer expanded clones and more diversity marked long-lived versus aged donors.

The receptor comes from a woman younger than 30 in good health. The chain has TRBV7-2 and TRBJ2-5; the D is unclear. The sample was blood. CDR3 in amino acids: CASSLQPSHQETQYF. The DNA of the CDR3 is TGTGCCAGCAGCTTACAACCAAGCCATCAAGAGACCCAGTACTTC.